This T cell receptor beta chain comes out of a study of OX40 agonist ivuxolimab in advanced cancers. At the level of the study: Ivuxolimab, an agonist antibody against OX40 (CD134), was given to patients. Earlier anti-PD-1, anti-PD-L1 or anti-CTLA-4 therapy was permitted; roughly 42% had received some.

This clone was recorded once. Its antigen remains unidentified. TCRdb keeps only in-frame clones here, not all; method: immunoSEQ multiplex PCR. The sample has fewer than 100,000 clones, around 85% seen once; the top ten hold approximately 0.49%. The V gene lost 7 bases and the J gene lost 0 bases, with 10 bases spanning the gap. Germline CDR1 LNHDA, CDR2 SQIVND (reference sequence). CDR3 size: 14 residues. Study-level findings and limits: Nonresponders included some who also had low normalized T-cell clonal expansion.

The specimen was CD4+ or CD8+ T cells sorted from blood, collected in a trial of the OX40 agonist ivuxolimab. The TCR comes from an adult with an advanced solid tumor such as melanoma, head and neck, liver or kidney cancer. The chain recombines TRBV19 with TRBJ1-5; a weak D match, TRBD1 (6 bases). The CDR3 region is CASTGQISNQPQHF. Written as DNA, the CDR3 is TGTGCCAGTACGGGACAAATTAGCAATCAGCCCCAGCATTTT.